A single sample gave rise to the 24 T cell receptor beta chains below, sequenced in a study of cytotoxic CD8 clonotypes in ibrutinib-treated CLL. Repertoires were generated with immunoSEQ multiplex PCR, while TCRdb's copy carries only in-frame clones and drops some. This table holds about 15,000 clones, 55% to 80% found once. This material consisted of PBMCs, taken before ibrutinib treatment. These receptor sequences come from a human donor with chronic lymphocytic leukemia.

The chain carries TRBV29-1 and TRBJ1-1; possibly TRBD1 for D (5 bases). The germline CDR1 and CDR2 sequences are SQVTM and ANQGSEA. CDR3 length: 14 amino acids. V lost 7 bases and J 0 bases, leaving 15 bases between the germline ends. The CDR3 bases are TGCAGCGCCGGGCCCGGGACCCTGAACACTGAAGCTTTCTTT. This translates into CSAGPGTLNTEAFF.

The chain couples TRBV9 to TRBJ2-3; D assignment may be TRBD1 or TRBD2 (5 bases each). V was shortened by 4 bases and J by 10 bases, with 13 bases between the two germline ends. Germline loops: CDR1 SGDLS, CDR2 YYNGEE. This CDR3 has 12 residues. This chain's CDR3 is CASSLQVGAQYF. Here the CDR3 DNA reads TGTGCCAGCAGCCTCCAGGTGGGGGCGCAGTATTTT. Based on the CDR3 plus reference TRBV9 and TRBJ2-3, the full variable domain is DSGVTQTPKHLITATGQRVTLRCSPRSGDLSVYWYQQSLDQGLQFLIQYYNGEERAKGNILERFSAQQFPDLHSELNLSSLELGDSALYFCASSLQVGAQYFGPGTRLTVL.

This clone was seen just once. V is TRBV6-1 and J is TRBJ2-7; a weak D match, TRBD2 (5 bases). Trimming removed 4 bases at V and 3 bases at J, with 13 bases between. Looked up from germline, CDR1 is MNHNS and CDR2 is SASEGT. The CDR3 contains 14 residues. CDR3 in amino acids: CASSAGGSHYEQYV. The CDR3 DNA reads TGTGCCAGCAGTGCTGGAGGCTCCCACTACGAGCAGTACGTC.

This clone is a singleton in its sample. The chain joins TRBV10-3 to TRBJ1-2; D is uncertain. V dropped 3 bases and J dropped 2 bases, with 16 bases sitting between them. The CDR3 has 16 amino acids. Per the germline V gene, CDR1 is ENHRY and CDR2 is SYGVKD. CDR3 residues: CAISDQAHGRNYGYTF. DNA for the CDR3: TGTGCCATCAGTGACCAGGCCCACGGTCGGAACTATGGCTACACCTTC.

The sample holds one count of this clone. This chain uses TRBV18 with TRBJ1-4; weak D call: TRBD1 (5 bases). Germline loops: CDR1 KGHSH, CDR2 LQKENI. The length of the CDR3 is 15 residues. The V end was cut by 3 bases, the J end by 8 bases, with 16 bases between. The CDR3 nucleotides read TGTGCCAGCTCACCCGGAGGGGATTTTAGCGAAAAACTGTTTTTT. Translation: CASSPGGDFSEKLFF.

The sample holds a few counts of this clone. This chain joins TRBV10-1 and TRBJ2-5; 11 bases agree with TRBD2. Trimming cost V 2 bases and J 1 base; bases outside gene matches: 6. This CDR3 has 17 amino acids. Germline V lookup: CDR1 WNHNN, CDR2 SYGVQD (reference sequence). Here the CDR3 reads CASSESPSGGIQETQYF. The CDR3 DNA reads TGCGCCAGCAGTGAGAGTCCTAGCGGGGGGATCCAAGAGACCCAGTACTTC.

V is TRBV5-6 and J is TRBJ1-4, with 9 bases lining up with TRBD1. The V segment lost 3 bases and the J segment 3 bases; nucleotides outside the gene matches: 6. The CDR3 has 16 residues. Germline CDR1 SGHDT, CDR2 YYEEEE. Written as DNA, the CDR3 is TGTGCCAGCAGCTGGAGGGGGACAGGGTCTAATGAAAAACTGTTTTTT. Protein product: CASSWRGTGSNEKLFF.

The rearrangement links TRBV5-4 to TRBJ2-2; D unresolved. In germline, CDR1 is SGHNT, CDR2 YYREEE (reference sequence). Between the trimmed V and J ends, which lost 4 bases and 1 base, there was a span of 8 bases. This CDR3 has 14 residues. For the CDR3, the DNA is TGTGCCAGCAGCGGTGGTGGGAACACCGGGGAGCTGTTTTTT. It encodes CASSGGGNTGELFF.

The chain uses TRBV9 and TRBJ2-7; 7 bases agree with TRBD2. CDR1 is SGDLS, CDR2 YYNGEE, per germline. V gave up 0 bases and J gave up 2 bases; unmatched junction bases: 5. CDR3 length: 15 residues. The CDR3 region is CASSVGLAPAYEQYF. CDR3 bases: TGTGCCAGCAGCGTAGGACTAGCTCCTGCCTACGAGCAGTACTTC. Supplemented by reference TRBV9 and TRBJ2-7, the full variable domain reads DSGVTQTPKHLITATGQRVTLRCSPRSGDLSVYWYQQSLDQGLQFLIQYYNGEERAKGNILERFSAQQFPDLHSELNLSSLELGDSALYFCASSVGLAPAYEQYFGPGTRLTVT.

CDR3 DNA sequence: TGCGCCAGCAGCTTGGCCGGGGTTTCGGCTTTTGAAGCTTTCTTT. This translates into CASSLAGVSAFEAFF. The chain carries TRBV5-1 and TRBJ1-1; D ambiguous. Trimming pared 0 bases from V and 7 bases from J, leaving 16 bases between. Germline V CDR1 and CDR2: SGHRS, YFSETQ. The CDR3 spans 15 residues.

This CDR3 reads CASSQDRAFFYGYTF. The CDR3 coding sequence is TGTGCCAGCAGTCAGGACAGGGCATTTTTCTATGGCTACACCTTC. This sequence joins TRBV6-5 and TRBJ1-2; 8 positions match TRBD1. This CDR3 spans 15 amino acids. The germline V gene encodes CDR1 MNHEY and CDR2 SVGAGI. The ends lost 5 bases at V and 4 bases at J; junction bases unmatched: 9.

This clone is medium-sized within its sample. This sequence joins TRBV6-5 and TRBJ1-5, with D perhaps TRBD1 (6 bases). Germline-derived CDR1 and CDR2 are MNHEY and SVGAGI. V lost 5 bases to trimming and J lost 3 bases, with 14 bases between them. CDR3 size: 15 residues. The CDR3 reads CASSPFTGFNQPQHF. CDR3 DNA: TGTGCCAGCAGTCCCTTTACAGGGTTCAATCAGCCCCAGCATTTT.

The CDR3 sequence: CASSPTGQGYQPQHF. As DNA, the CDR3 is TGTGCCAGCAGTCCTACGGGACAGGGTTATCAGCCCCAGCATTTT. The chain recombines TRBV28 with TRBJ1-5; the match to TRBD1 covers 9 bases. CDR1 MDHEN and CDR2 SYDVKM come from the germline V gene. This CDR3 is built from 15 residues. After removal of 5 bases from V and 5 bases from J, the junction contained 7 bases not matched to a gene.

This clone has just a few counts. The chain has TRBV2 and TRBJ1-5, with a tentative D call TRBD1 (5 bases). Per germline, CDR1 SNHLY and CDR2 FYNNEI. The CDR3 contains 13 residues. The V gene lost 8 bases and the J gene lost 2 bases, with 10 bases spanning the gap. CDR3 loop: CASGWDGNQPQHF. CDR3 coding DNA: TGTGCCAGCGGATGGGACGGCAATCAGCCCCAGCATTTT. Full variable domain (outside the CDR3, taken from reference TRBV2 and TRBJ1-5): EPEVTQTPSHQVTQMGQEVILRCVPISNHLYFYWYRQILGQKVEFLVSFYNNEISEKSEIFDDQFSVERPDGSNFTLKIRSTKLEDSAMYFCASGWDGNQPQHFGDGTRLSIL.

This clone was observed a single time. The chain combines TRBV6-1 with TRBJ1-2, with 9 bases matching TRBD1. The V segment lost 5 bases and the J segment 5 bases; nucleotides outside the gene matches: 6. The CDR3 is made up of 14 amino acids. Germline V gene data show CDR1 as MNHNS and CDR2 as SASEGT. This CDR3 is CASSTRDREYGYTF. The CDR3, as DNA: TGTGCCAGCAGTACCCGGGACAGGGAATATGGCTACACCTTC.

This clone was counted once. The CDR3 sequence is CASSLRGKIREDTQYF. The CDR3 bases are TGTGCCAGCAGTTTGCGGGGAAAGATAAGGGAAGATACGCAGTATTTT. The rearrangement joins TRBV28 to TRBJ2-3; the D gene is possibly TRBD2 (6 bases). This CDR3 has 16 residues. Trimming removed 3 bases at V and 5 bases at J, with 18 bases between. The germline V gene has CDR1 MDHEN and CDR2 SYDVKM.

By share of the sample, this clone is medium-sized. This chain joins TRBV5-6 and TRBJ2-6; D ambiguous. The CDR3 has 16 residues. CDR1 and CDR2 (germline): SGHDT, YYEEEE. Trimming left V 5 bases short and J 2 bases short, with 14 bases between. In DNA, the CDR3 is TGTGCCAGCAGACCCAGGTTCAGGCCTGGGGCCAACGTCCTGACTTTC. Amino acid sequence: CASRPRFRPGANVLTF.

Here the CDR3 reads CASSLGGQGETQYF. CDR3 nucleotides: TGTGCCAGCAGTTTAGGGGGACAGGGAGAGACCCAGTACTTC. V usage is TRBV28 and J usage is TRBJ2-5; 9 bases map to TRBD1. V lost 2 bases and J lost 4; bases outside the gene matches: 2. The CDR3 has 14 residues. Germline V gives CDR1 MDHEN, CDR2 SYDVKM.

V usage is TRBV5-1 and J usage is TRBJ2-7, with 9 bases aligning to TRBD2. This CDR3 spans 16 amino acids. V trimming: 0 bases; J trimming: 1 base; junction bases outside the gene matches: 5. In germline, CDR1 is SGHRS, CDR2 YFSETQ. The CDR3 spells CASSLASSGVSYEQYF. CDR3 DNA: TGCGCCAGCAGCTTGGCGTCTAGCGGGGTGTCCTACGAGCAGTACTTC.

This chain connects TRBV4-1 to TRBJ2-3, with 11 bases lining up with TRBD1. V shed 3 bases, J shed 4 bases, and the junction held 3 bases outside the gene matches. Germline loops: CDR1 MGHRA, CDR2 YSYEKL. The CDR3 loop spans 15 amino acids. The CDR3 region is CASSQAGQGADTQYF. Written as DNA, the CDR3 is TGCGCCAGCAGCCAGGCGGGACAGGGGGCAGATACGCAGTATTTT.

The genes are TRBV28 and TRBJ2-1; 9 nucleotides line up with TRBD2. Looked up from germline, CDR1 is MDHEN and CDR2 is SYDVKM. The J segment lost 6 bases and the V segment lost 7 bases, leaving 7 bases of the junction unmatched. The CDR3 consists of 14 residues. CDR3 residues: CASTKRGVLNEQFF. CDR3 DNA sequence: TGTGCCAGCACCAAGCGGGGGGTCCTCAATGAGCAGTTCTTC.

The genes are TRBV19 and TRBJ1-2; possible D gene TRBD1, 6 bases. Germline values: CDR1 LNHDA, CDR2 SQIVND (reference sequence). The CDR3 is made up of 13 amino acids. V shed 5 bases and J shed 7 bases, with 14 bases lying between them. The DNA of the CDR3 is TGTGCCAGTAGTTTTAGGGACACTGGTGGCTACACCTTC. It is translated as CASSFRDTGGYTF.

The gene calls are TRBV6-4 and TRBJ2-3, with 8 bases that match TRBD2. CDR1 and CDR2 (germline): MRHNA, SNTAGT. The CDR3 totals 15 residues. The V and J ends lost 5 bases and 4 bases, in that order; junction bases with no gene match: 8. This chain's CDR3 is CASSFLAGRADTQYF. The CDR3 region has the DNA TGTGCCAGCAGTTTCCTAGCGGGCCGGGCAGATACGCAGTATTTT.

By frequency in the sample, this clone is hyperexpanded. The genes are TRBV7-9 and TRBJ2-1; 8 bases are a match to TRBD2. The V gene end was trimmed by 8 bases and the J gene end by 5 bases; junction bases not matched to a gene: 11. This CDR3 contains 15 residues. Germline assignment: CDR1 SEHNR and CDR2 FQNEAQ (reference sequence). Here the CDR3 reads CASADSLAAHNEQFF. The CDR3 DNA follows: TGTGCCAGCGCTGACTCACTAGCGGCCCACAATGAGCAGTTCTTC. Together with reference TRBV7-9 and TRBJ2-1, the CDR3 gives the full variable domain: DTGVSQNPRHKITKRGQNVTFRCDPISEHNRLYWYRQTLGQGPEFLTYFQNEAQLEKSRLLSDRFSAERPKGSFSTLEIQRTEQGDSAMYLCASADSLAAHNEQFFGPGTRLTVL.